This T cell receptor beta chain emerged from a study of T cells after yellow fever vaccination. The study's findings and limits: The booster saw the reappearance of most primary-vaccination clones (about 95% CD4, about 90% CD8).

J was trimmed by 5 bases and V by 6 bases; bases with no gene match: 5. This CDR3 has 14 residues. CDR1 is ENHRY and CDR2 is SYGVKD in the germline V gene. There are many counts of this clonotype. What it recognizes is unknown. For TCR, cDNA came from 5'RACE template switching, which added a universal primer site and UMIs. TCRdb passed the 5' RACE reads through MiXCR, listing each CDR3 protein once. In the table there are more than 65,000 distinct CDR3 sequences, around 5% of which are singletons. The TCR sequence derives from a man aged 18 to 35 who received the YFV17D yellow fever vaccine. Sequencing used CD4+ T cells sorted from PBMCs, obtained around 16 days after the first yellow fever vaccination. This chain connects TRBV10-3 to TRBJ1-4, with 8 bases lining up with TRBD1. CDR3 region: CAIRPGQDNEKLFF. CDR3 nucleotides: TGTGCCATCAGACCGGGACAGGACAATGAAAAACTGTTTTTT.